Detailed here is one TCR beta chain. Its matching antigen is unknown. Trimming cost V 6 bases and J 3 bases; bases outside gene matches: 11. Germline loops: CDR1 MNHEY, CDR2 SMNVEV (reference sequence). This CDR3 is built from 17 residues. The sample comes from a study of beta chain features in type 1 diabetes. Whole-study results and caveats: All four CD4+ subsets of Type 1 diabetes patients contained TCRB CDR3s that were moderately but significantly shorter.

Reverse transcribing all isolated RNA meant expressed TCRB transcripts were sequenced. The table came from immunoSEQ multiplex PCR; TCRdb's copy has only in-frame clones and leaves some out. The data contain about 52,000 clones, under 50% of them singletons. This TCR derives from a man between 25 and 39 years old with type 1 diabetes. The chain has TRBV27 and TRBJ2-7, with 13 bases lining up with TRBD2. The sequenced sample was Tregs from blood. CDR3 bases: TGTGCCAGCAGCCTAGGACTAGCGGGAGTCGGCGGCTACGAGCAGTACTTC. Encoded protein: CASSLGLAGVGGYEQYF.